This TCR beta chain was observed in a study of blood T cells in healthy people across ages. Whole-study context: Template-switching capture recovered about one barcoded beta molecule per two T cells. Overall study findings and caveats: Older age coincided with a roughly linear decline in TCR beta diversity per million T cells.

Sample-barcoded 5' priming and a J-beta primer mix drove a second PCR of about 6 to 12 cycles. A template-switch adaptor with 12 random nucleotides tagged each cDNA molecule. The yield of each sample was at least 3 million CDR3-containing paired-end reads. TCRdb analysed the 5' RACE reads with MiXCR anew, one entry per CDR3 protein. The sample has fewer than 900,000 distinct CDR3 sequences; roughly 34% are singletons. This clonotype was seen more than once but under ten times. Its antigen is still unknown. Sequencing used blood. The receptor was derived from a man aged 18 to 29 in good health.

Written as DNA, the CDR3 is TGCAGTGCTTTCTCCCAGGGTGACACTGAAGCTTTCTTT. This codes for CSAFSQGDTEAFF. This rearrangement joins TRBV20-1 to TRBJ1-1; TRBD1 is a possible D gene (5 bases). The germline CDR1 and CDR2 sequences are DFQATT and SNEGSKA (reference sequence). V gave up 5 bases and J gave up 3 bases, with 13 bases separating them. This CDR3 region has 13 residues.